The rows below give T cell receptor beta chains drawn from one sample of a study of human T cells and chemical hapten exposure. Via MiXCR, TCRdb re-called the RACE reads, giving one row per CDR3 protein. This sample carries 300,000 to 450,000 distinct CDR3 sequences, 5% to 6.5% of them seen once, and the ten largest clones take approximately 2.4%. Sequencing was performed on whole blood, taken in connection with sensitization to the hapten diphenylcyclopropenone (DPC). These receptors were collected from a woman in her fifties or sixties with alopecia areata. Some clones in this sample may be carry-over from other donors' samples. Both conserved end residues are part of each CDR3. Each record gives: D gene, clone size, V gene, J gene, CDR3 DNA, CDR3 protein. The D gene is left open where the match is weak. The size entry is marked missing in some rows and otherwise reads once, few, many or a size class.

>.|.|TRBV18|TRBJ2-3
TGTGCCAGCTCGTCAGAGGATAAGCAGTATTTT
CASSSEDKQYF
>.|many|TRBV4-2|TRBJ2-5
TGTGCCAGCAGCCAAGAGGGGCAGGGCGGGGAGACCCAGTACTTC
CASSQEGQGGETQYF
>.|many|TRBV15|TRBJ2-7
TGTGCCACCAGCAGAGATCCAGGGGCAGTCTACGAGCAGTACTTC
CATSRDPGAVYEQYF
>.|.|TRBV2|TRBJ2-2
TGTGCCAGCAGAGATAATAGGATGGACACCGGGGAGCTGTTTTTT
CASRDNRMDTGELFF
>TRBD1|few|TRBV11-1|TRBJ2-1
TGTGCCAGCAGCCACTGGACAGGGGTCTTCAATGAGCAGTTCTTC
CASSHWTGVFNEQFF
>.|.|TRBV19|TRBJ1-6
TGTGCCAGTAGTACGACGGGACTGATAAATTCACCCCTCCACTTT
CASSTTGLINSPLHF
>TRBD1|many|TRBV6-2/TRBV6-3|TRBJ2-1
TGTGCCACGGGGCCAGGGGGCTCCTACAATGAGCAGTTCTTC
CATGPGGSYNEQFF
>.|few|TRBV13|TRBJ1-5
TGTGCCAGCAGCTTCTCCAGAGGGTATCAGCCCCAGCATTTT
CASSFSRGYQPQHF
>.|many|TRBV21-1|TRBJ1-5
TGTGCCAGCAGCAGCCGGGACGCTTATAGCAATCAGCCCCAGCATTTT
CASSSRDAYSNQPQHF
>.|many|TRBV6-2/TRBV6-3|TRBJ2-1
TGTGCCAGCAGTTACGGATTCTCCTACAATGAGCAGTTCTTC
CASSYGFSYNEQFF
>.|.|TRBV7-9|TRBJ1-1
TGTGCCAGCAGCCAGGAGGTTGAAGCTTTCTTT
CASSQEVEAFF
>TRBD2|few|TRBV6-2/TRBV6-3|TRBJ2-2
TGTGCCAGCAGCGACGGGACTAGCGGGCGGACCGGGGAGCTGTTTTTT
CASSDGTSGRTGELFF
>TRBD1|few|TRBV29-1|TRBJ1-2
TGCAGCGCGACCGGGACAGGGGGCCCAACCTCTGGCTACACCTTC
CSATGTGGPTSGYTF
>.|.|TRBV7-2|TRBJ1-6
TGTGCCAGCAGCACCGGGGTAGGGGTCGGTTCACCCCTCCACTTT
CASSTGVGVGSPLHF
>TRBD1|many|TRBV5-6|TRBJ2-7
TGTGCCAGCAGCACGACAGGGTCCTACGAGCAGTACTTC
CASSTTGSYEQYF
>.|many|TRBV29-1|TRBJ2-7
TGCAGCGTTGAAGCCCGGGGACTTTCGCCCTACGAGCAGTACTTC
CSVEARGLSPYEQYF
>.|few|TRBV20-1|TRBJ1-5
TGCAGTGCTAGAGGGCGGCCTAGCAATCAGCCCCAGCATTTT
CSARGRPSNQPQHF
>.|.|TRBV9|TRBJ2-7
TGTGCCAGCAGCTCCCCGACCGAGCAGTACTTC
CASSSPTEQYF
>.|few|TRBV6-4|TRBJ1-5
TGTGCCAGCAGTGAGCTTTTCGGACAGCCCCAGCATTTT
CASSELFGQPQHF
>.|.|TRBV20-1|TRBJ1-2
TGCAGTGCTAGAGATCTTACCCACTCCAGCTATGGCTACACCTTC
CSARDLTHSSYGYTF
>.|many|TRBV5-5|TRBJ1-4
TGTGCCAGCAGCGGTACACAGAGAACCGGTAATGAAAAACTGTTTTTT
CASSGTQRTGNEKLFF
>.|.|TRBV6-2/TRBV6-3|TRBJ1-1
TGTGCCAGCAGTACCTTAGGAGGCACTGAAGCTTTCTTT
CASSTLGGTEAFF
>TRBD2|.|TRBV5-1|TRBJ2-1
TGCGCCAGCAGCTTGGCCCCTAGCGGGAGCTGGGATGAGCAGTTCTTC
CASSLAPSGSWDEQFF
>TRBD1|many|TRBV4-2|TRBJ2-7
TGTGCCAGCAGCCAAGAGGCAGACAGGGTGAGCGAGCAGTACTTC
CASSQEADRVSEQYF
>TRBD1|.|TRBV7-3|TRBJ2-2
TGTGCCAGCAGCTACAGGGGGCCGGGCGGGGAGCTGTTTTTT
CASSYRGPGGELFF
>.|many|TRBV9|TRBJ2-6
TGTGCCAGCCATGGGGGAACCGGGGCCAACGTCCTGACTTTC
CASHGGTGANVLTF
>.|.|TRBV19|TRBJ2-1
TGTGCCAGTAGCCCGTCTACTTCGATCGCCAATGAGCAGTTCTTC
CASSPSTSIANEQFF
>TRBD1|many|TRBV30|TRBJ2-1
TGTGCCTGGGATCCCGGGACAGGGGGCCTTGAGCAGTTCTTC
CAWDPGTGGLEQFF
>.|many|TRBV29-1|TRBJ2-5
TGCAGTGCCAACTCTGGGGAAGAGACCCAGTACTTC
CSANSGEETQYF
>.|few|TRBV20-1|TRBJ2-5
TGCAGTGCTAGACCGACGGACGTGATGGTAGAGACCCAGTACTTC
CSARPTDVMVETQYF
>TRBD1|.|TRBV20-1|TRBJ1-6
TGCAGTGCTAGAGCCGGAGACAGGGAGGATTCACCCCTCCACTTT
CSARAGDREDSPLHF
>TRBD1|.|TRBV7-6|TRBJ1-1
TGTGCCAGCAGCTTAGGGGACAGGGGACCTGAAGCTTTCTTT
CASSLGDRGPEAFF
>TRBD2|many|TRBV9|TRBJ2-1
TGTGCCAGCAGCGTAGGCCAGCGGGAGATTGATGAGCAGTTCTTC
CASSVGQREIDEQFF
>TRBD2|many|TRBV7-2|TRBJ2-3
TGTGCCAGCAGCTTAGCGCTTCTAGCGGGAGGGCCGATTCCAGATACGCAGTATTTT
CASSLALLAGGPIPDTQYF
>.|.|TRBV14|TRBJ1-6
TGTGCCAGCAGCCAAGTCGGACTTCTGTCAGTCCAGGGCCCCCTCCACTTT
CASSQVGLLSVQGPLHF
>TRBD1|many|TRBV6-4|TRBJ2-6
TGTGCCAGCAGGCCCGACAGGGGCTCTGGGGCCAACGTCCTGACTTTC
CASRPDRGSGANVLTF
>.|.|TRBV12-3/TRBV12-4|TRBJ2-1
TGTGCCAGCAGCTCGACTTTTGAGCAGTTCTTC
CASSSTFEQFF
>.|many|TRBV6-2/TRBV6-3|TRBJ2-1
TGTGCCAGCAGCCCCAAGCCTAATGAGCAGTTCTTC
CASSPKPNEQFF
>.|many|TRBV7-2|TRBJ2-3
TGTGCCAGCAGCTGGCGGGGCGCCGACACAGATACGCAGTATTTT
CASSWRGADTDTQYF
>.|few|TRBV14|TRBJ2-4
TGTGCCAGCAGCCATACGGGAGCCATTCAGTACTTC
CASSHTGAIQYF
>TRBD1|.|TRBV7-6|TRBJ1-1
TGTGCCAGCAGCCTATCTCCGGGACAGGGGGCAGAAGCTTTCTTT
CASSLSPGQGAEAFF
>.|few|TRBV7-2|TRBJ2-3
TGTGCCAGCAGCTTACTTCCGGCAGCTAGCACAGATACGCAGTATTTT
CASSLLPAASTDTQYF
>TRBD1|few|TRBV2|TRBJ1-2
TGTGCCAGCAGTAGGGACAGGGGCGCAGGGGGTAACTATGGCTACACCTTC
CASSRDRGAGGNYGYTF
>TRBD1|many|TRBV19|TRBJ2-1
TGTGCCACCAGAACCTTTATGGACAGGGCCAGCTCCTACAATGAGCAGTTCTTC
CATRTFMDRASSYNEQFF
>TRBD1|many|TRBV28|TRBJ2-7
TGTGCCAGCAGCCCCTCTCTCGGACAGGGATACGAGCAGTACTTC
CASSPSLGQGYEQYF
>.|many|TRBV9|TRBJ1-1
TGTGCCAGCAGCGTAGACTGGAGCCCCACTGAAGCTTTCTTT
CASSVDWSPTEAFF
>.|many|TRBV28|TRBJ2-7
TGTGCCAGCAGTTTATTTGGCCAGCCCGAGCAGTACTTC
CASSLFGQPEQYF
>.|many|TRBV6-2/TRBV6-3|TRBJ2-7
TGTGCCAGCAGTTACTCGAAGGACAGCTATCGCCCCTACGAGCAGTACTTC
CASSYSKDSYRPYEQYF
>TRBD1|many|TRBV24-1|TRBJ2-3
TGTGCCACCAGTGACGCCGGGACAGCGACGCAGTATTTT
CATSDAGTATQYF
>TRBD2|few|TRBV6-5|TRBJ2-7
TGTGCCAGCAGTTCCTCGGGGGGGGCTCAGTACGAGCAGTACTTC
CASSSSGGAQYEQYF
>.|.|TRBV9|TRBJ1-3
TGTGCCAGCAGCGTAGGAGGGTATGGAAACACCATATATTTT
CASSVGGYGNTIYF
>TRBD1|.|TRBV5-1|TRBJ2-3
TGCGCCAGCAGCTACCAGGGGGCCCCCACAGATACGCAGTATTTT
CASSYQGAPTDTQYF
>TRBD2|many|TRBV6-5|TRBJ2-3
TGTGCCAGCAGTTTCGGACTAGCGGGGGCCACAGATACGCAGTATTTT
CASSFGLAGATDTQYF
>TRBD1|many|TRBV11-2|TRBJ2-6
TGTGCCAGCAGCTTAGCTCCGCCGGGACAGGGCTTTGGGGCCAACGTCCTGACTTTC
CASSLAPPGQGFGANVLTF
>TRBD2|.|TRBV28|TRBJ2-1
TGTGCCAGCAGTTTATCCCGAGCCCGGGACTACAACAATGAGCAGTTCTTC
CASSLSRARDYNNEQFF
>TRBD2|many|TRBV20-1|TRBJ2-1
TGCAGTGCTAGTCCGGTAGCGGGAGGGCCTGGTGAGCAGTTCTTC
CSASPVAGGPGEQFF
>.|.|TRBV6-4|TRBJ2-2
TGTGCCAGCAGTGTATCGCTCATCGCACGGGAGCTGTTTTTT
CASSVSLIARELFF
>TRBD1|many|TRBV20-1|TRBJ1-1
TGCAGTGCTAGAGATCGGCAGGGGGCGAAACCTGAAGCTTTCTTT
CSARDRQGAKPEAFF
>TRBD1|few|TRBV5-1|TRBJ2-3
TGCGCCAGCAGCCACGGGACAGCCACAGATACGCAGTATTTT
CASSHGTATDTQYF
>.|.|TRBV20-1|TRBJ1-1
TGCAGTGCCCACCTGCGGAGCACTGAAGCTTTCTTT
CSAHLRSTEAFF